A single sample gave rise to the 16 T cell receptor beta chains below, sequenced in a study of CD8+CD57+ T cells in acquired aplastic anemia. The authors sequenced patients whose flow cytometry had shown CD8+CD57+ cell expansion. Genomic DNA, serving as template, underwent TCR beta VDJ and CDR3 profiling. TCRdb passed the reads through MiXCR, listing each CDR3 protein once. The sample holds 200,000 to 250,000 distinct CDR3 sequences; 47% are singletons and the top ten take 7.8%. The sample consisted of sorted CD4+, CD8+, or CD8+CD57+ T cells (not recorded which) from PBMCs. Receptor source: a human donor with aplastic anemia.

The J gene is TRBJ1-2, the V gene TRBV7-9; 10 nucleotides agree with TRBD1. Trimming took 1 base from V and 4 from J; bases not matched to a gene: 3. There are 15 residues in the CDR3. The germline V gene encodes CDR1 SEHNR and CDR2 FQNEAQ (reference sequence). The CDR3 protein is CASSLGGQGSYGYTF. In nucleotides, the CDR3 is TGTGCCAGCAGCTTAGGGGGACAGGGGTCCTATGGCTACACCTTC.

This clonotype was seen repeatedly, ten times or more. The DNA for the CDR3 is TGTGCCAGCAGTGACGGGACAGGCCGAGAGACCCAGTACTTC. As protein: CASSDGTGRETQYF. The chain recombines TRBV12-3 or TRBV12-4 with TRBJ2-5, with TRBD1 matching over 8 bases. V lost 5 bases and J lost 4; bases outside the gene matches: 6. CDR3 length: 14 residues.

This clonotype appeared a few times. This rearrangement joins TRBV27 to TRBJ2-7; D is unresolved. Germline-derived CDR1 and CDR2 are MNHEY and SMNVEV (reference sequence). Trimming removed 0 bases from V and 2 bases from J, with 8 bases in between. The CDR3 length is 14 residues. In DNA, the CDR3 is TGTGCCAGCAGTTTATCTGCCGGACCCTACGAGCAGTACTTC. This sequence encodes CASSLSAGPYEQYF.

The chain employs TRBV20-1 and TRBJ1-1; no definite D call. This CDR3 has 12 residues. V lost 6 bases, J lost 7 bases, and 15 bases lay in between. Germline V gives CDR1 DFQATT, CDR2 SNEGSKA (reference sequence). As DNA, the CDR3 is TGCAGTGCCAATCCACTAGCGGGTGAAGCTTTCTTT. It translates to CSANPLAGEAFF.

This clonotype was seen a few times. The chain uses TRBV7-2 and TRBJ2-7; D perhaps matches TRBD1 (7 bases). This CDR3 spans 15 amino acids. Trimming stripped 3 bases from V and 6 bases from J, with 18 bases between. The V gene's germline CDR1 is SGHTA and CDR2 FQGNSA. The CDR3 sequence: CASSFVGRGDGEQYF. CDR3 nucleotide sequence: TGTGCCAGCAGCTTCGTTGGCAGGGGGGACGGCGAGCAGTACTTC.

The V gene is TRBV24-1, the J gene TRBJ2-5; D is ambiguous. The V and J ends lost 5 bases and 9 bases respectively, with 21 bases between them. Germline assignment: CDR1 KGHDR and CDR2 SFDVKD. CDR3 length equals 15 residues. The CDR3 nucleotides read TGTGCCACCAGTGTCTCGAGGCCGGTAAGTCAGCCCCAGTACTTC. Its translation is CATSVSRPVSQPQYF.

The rearrangement joins TRBV4-3 to TRBJ2-5, with D perhaps TRBD1 (5 bases). The germline V gene has CDR1 LGHNA and CDR2 YSLEER. Trimming removed 0 bases at V and 0 bases at J, with 8 bases between. The CDR3 runs 15 residues. The CDR3 loop is CASSQERGNQETQYF. CDR3 in DNA: TGCGCCAGCAGCCAAGAAAGGGGAAACCAAGAGACCCAGTACTTC.

The CDR3 region is CASSGRLAVSSYNEQFF. Written as DNA, the CDR3 is TGTGCCAGCAGTGGGCGGCTAGCGGTCAGCTCCTACAATGAGCAGTTCTTC. This chain uses TRBV28 with TRBJ2-1; 7 nucleotides align to TRBD2. From germline, CDR1 is MDHEN and CDR2 SYDVKM. The CDR3 has 17 residues. After removal of 5 bases from V and 0 bases from J, the junction contained 10 bases not matched to a gene.

The rearrangement links TRBV7-2 to TRBJ2-6, with no clear D. Trimming took 3 bases from V and 1 from J, leaving 7 bases between them. This CDR3 contains 15 residues. Germline V gene data show CDR1 as SGHTA and CDR2 as FQGNSA. CDR3 in amino acids: CASSLGVSGANVLTF. As DNA, the CDR3 is TGTGCCAGCAGCTTGGGCGTATCTGGGGCCAACGTCCTGACTTTC.

This clonotype was counted at least ten times. The chain combines TRBV2 with TRBJ1-5; D gene ambiguous. Per germline, CDR1 SNHLY and CDR2 FYNNEI. CDR3 length: 15 amino acids. V gave up 2 bases and J gave up 1 base, with 9 bases separating them. The CDR3, as DNA: TGTGCCAGCAGTGAATGGCAGGCGAGCAATCAGCCCCAGCATTTT. Translated, it gives CASSEWQASNQPQHF.

The V call is TRBV15, the J call TRBJ2-5; 8 bases map to TRBD2. With V trimmed by 5 bases and J by 5 bases, 7 bases remained unmatched. The germline V gene has CDR1 LNHNV and CDR2 YYDKDF (reference sequence). The CDR3 covers 14 residues. CDR3 loop: CATSVREGGETQYF. CDR3 coding DNA: TGTGCCACCAGCGTCCGGGAGGGAGGGGAGACCCAGTACTTC.

A single count supports this clonotype. This sequence joins TRBV29-1 and TRBJ2-5, with D tentatively TRBD1 (5 bases). V lost 7 bases, J lost 4 bases, and 22 bases lay in between. Germline CDR1 is SQVTM and CDR2 is ANQGSEA. The CDR3 runs 15 residues. The CDR3 sequence: CSGYASSTTGETQYF. Here the CDR3 DNA reads TGCAGCGGGTATGCGAGTTCCACCACAGGAGAGACCCAGTACTTC.

The genes are TRBV20-1 and TRBJ2-3; TRBD2 agrees at 14 bases. The CDR3 has 16 amino acids. CDR1 is DFQATT, CDR2 SNEGSKA, per germline (reference sequence). V dropped 5 bases and J dropped 6; count of bases not matched to a gene: 10. For the CDR3, the DNA is TGCAGTGCTCGCGTACCGGGACTAGCGGGAGCCGATACGCAGTATTTT. Its translation is CSARVPGLAGADTQYF.

This clonotype has at least ten counts. The rearrangement joins TRBV4-1 to TRBJ1-2, with a possible D match to TRBD1 (5 bases). CDR3 length equals 15 residues. The germline V and J ends were trimmed by 1 base and 1 base, with 10 bases remaining between them. Germline values: CDR1 MGHRA, CDR2 YSYEKL. The CDR3 here is CASSQGDGNNYGYTF. The DNA of the CDR3 is TGCGCCAGCAGCCAAGGGGACGGTAATAACTATGGCTACACCTTC.

This rearrangement joins TRBV20-1 to TRBJ2-5; no reliable D call. Trimming left V 6 bases short and J 2 bases short, with 10 bases between. Germline V gives CDR1 DFQATT, CDR2 SNEGSKA (reference sequence). The CDR3 has 12 residues. The DNA of the CDR3 is TGCAGTGCCGACCACCGTCAAGAGACCCAGTACTTC. Translation gives CSADHRQETQYF.

This clonotype was found many times. The rearrangement uses TRBV20-1 and TRBJ2-7, with D maybe TRBD2 (6 bases). From germline, CDR1 is DFQATT and CDR2 SNEGSKA (reference sequence). The CDR3 has 15 residues. Trimming took off 2 bases at V and 0 bases at J, with 14 bases between the two ends. The CDR3 bases are TGCAGTGCTAGACATTTAGCGGAAAACTCCTACGAGCAGTACTTC. Its protein product is CSARHLAENSYEQYF.